The subject of this entry is one T cell receptor (beta chain). These data are taken from a study of CD8 T cells in Susac syndrome. The CDR3 has 17 residues. With 1 base clipped from V and 8 bases from J, the junction kept 7 bases outside the gene matches. Germline V gene data show CDR1 as LGHNA and CDR2 as YNFKEQ. When the RNA was reverse transcribed, random hexamers were used with an input of about 0.45 to 1 ug. A multiplex approach, immunoSEQ multiplex PCR, amplified TCR beta CDR3 across 54 Vbeta and 13 Jbeta. TCRdb ran MiXCR on the immunoSEQ multiplex PCR reads and lists one entry per CDR3 protein. The table has approximately 210,000 distinct CDR3 sequences, around 95% seen once. Sequencing of TCR beta was performed on blood CD8+ and CD4+ T cells. Each multiple sclerosis control was a treatment-naive patient with relapsing-remitting disease that was either stable or active.

The clonotype originates from a human donor with multiple sclerosis. Sequencing was done on a sample of CD4+ T cells from PBMCs. The V call is TRBV4-2, the J call TRBJ2-1; 14 bases match TRBD2. The CDR3 bases are TGTGCCAGCAGCCAAGGGCGTGGGACTAGCGGGAGACATGAGCAGTTCTTC. Amino acid sequence: CASSQGRGTSGRHEQFF.